The 25 T cell receptor beta chains given below trace back to one sample, sequenced in a study of CD8 T cells in ankylosing spondylitis. One entry per CDR3 protein results from TCRdb running MiXCR on the 5' RACE reads. The sample shows 35,000 to 40,000 distinct CDR3 sequences, approximately 17% of them seen only once. Sequenced: blood. The receptors were sampled from a male donor with ankylosing spondylitis or in good health (not recorded which).

This clonotype was seen a few times. The chain combines TRBV4-3 with TRBJ2-3; the match to TRBD2 covers 7 bases. Losses at the gene ends were 4 bases for V and 4 bases for J; bases not matched to a gene: 8. Per germline, CDR1 LGHNA and CDR2 YSLEER. The CDR3 is made up of 15 amino acids. The chain's CDR3 is CASSPGRLAADTQYF. In DNA form, the CDR3 reads TGCGCCAGCAGCCCGGGGAGGCTAGCGGCAGATACGCAGTATTTT.

This rearrangement joins TRBV29-1 to TRBJ2-3; no clear D gene. Germline-derived CDR1 and CDR2 are SQVTM and ANQGSEA. The ends were cut back, 4 bases at V and 2 bases at J, with 7 bases in the middle. This CDR3 region has 12 residues. CDR3 sequence reads: CSVGLDTDTQYF. The CDR3 nucleotides read TGCAGCGTTGGACTTGACACAGATACGCAGTATTTT.

The chain combines TRBV28 with TRBJ1-2; the D is unclear. The CDR3 length is 12 residues. The V gene lost 6 bases and the J gene lost 8 bases, with 13 bases spanning the gap. In germline, CDR1 is MDHEN, CDR2 SYDVKM. The CDR3 loop is CASSPQRYGYTF. The CDR3 coding sequence is TGTGCCAGCAGCCCACAGAGGTACGGCTACACCTTC.

This clonotype was detected a few times. This chain links TRBV29-1 with TRBJ2-3; 9 bases map to TRBD1. V gave up 2 bases and J gave up 4 bases; unmatched junction bases: 7. The germline V gene has CDR1 SQVTM and CDR2 ANQGSEA. The CDR3 has 15 residues. The CDR3 DNA sequence: TGCAGCGTTGAACGGAGACAGGGGGTTGCAGATACGCAGTATTTT. Amino acid sequence: CSVERRQGVADTQYF.

This clonotype occurred a few times. This chain connects TRBV7-9 to TRBJ2-1; D remains unclear. V was shortened by 1 base and J by 5 bases, with 3 bases between the two germline ends. Germline CDR1 SEHNR, CDR2 FQNEAQ (reference sequence). The CDR3 spans 12 residues. The CDR3 region has the DNA TGTGCCAGCAGCTTAGTACACAATGAGCAGTTCTTC. This sequence encodes CASSLVHNEQFF.

This clonotype showed up just a few times. V and J are TRBV20-1 and TRBJ2-1; the D gene is possibly TRBD2 (6 bases). This CDR3 comprises 16 residues. V shed 4 bases and J shed 3 bases, with 19 bases lying between them. Per germline, CDR1 DFQATT and CDR2 SNEGSKA (reference sequence). DNA for the CDR3: TGCAGTGCTACCCATAGACTAGGTGGAAACTACAATGAGCAGTTCTTC. Encoded protein: CSATHRLGGNYNEQFF.

This clonotype was found a few times. CDR3 amino acids: CASSRPRDSFEKLFF. DNA for the CDR3: TGTGCCAGCAGTCGACCGCGGGACAGTTTCGAAAAACTGTTTTTT. The rearrangement uses TRBV6-6 and TRBJ1-4, with TRBD1 matching 7 bases. V shed 5 bases, J shed 8 bases, and the junction held 11 bases outside the gene matches. Germline V lookup: CDR1 MNHNY, CDR2 SVGAGI (reference sequence). The CDR3 spans 15 residues.

This chain uses TRBV7-2 with TRBJ2-2; D might be TRBD2 (6 bases). V lost 5 bases, J lost 0 bases, and 13 bases lay in between. The CDR3 has 16 amino acids. Germline CDR1 reads SGHTA; CDR2 reads FQGNSA. CDR3 coding DNA: TGTGCCAGCAGCCTTTGGGCGGGACCGAACACCGGGGAGCTGTTTTTT. This translates into CASSLWAGPNTGELFF.

The chain joins TRBV27 to TRBJ1-1, with TRBD1 identical over 8 bases. From germline, CDR1 is MNHEY and CDR2 SMNVEV (reference sequence). The CDR3 has 17 residues. V gave up 8 bases and J gave up 0 bases; unmatched junction bases: 14. CDR3 DNA sequence: TGTGCCAGCGGAAAGGCGACAGGGGCGCTCATGAACACTGAAGCTTTCTTT. Translated, it gives CASGKATGALMNTEAFF.

This clonotype was counted a few times. The V gene is TRBV5-1, the J gene TRBJ1-6; D perhaps matches TRBD1 (6 bases). V lost 0 bases and J 6 bases, leaving 13 bases between the germline ends. The CDR3 contains 16 residues. Germline loops: CDR1 SGHRS, CDR2 YFSETQ. CDR3 nucleotide sequence: TGCGCCAGCAGCTTGGCTGGTGGACAGCCTAATTCACCCCTCCACTTT. This sequence encodes CASSLAGGQPNSPLHF.

The genes are TRBV29-1 and TRBJ2-2; no clear D. The V gene lost 3 bases and the J gene lost 6 bases, with 11 bases spanning the gap. This CDR3 comprises 13 residues. Germline V CDR1 and CDR2: SQVTM, ANQGSEA. CDR3 coding DNA: TGCAGCGTTGACTTTGGGGTTGCCGGGGAGCTGTTTTTT. Its protein is CSVDFGVAGELFF.

The chain combines TRBV29-1 with TRBJ1-1; a weak D match, TRBD1 (5 bases). CDR1 and CDR2 (germline): SQVTM, ANQGSEA. The V and J ends lost 4 bases and 0 bases respectively, with 12 bases between them. This CDR3 comprises 14 residues. The CDR3 DNA reads TGCAGCGTTGTAAGGGGCGGAATGAACACTGAAGCTTTCTTT. Protein product: CSVVRGGMNTEAFF.

A few counts support this clonotype. J is TRBJ1-1 and V is TRBV11-2, with a possible D match to TRBD1 (6 bases). The CDR3 runs 15 residues. Trimming took 0 bases from V and 10 from J, leaving 18 bases between them. CDR1 SGHAT and CDR2 FQNNGV come from the germline V gene. CDR3 loop: CASSLDRTGLNLAFF. CDR3 nucleotides: TGTGCCAGCAGCTTAGATCGTACAGGGTTAAATCTAGCTTTCTTT.

This chain links TRBV25-1 with TRBJ2-3, with TRBD2 matching 9 bases. The V gene's germline CDR1 is MGHDK and CDR2 SYGVNS. Trimming cost V 6 bases and J 3 bases; bases outside gene matches: 1. This CDR3 has 13 residues. CDR3 region: CASRLAGTDTQYF. CDR3 nucleotide sequence: TGTGCCAGCAGGCTAGCGGGAACAGATACGCAGTATTTT.

V is TRBV12-3 or TRBV12-4 and J is TRBJ2-1; D is perhaps TRBD1 (6 bases). The CDR3 consists of 15 residues. V was shortened by 3 bases and J by 4 bases, with 13 bases between the two germline ends. For the CDR3, the DNA is TGTGCCAGCAGTTTTCTGCCCAGGGGATACAATGAGCAGTTCTTC. It codes for CASSFLPRGYNEQFF.

The chain uses TRBV20-1 and TRBJ2-1; 8 bases match TRBD2. J gave up 12 bases and V 1 base, and 11 bases lay outside the gene matches. Germline V gives CDR1 DFQATT, CDR2 SNEGSKA (reference sequence). The CDR3 loop spans 14 amino acids. The CDR3 region is CSARGSGREQRQFF. CDR3 nucleotides: TGCAGTGCTAGAGGAAGCGGGAGAGAACAAAGGCAGTTCTTC.

The chain couples TRBV20-1 to TRBJ2-1, with 12 bases fitting TRBD2. V was clipped by 6 bases and J by 8 bases; unmatched bases: 11. The CDR3 extends over 15 amino acids. In germline, CDR1 is DFQATT, CDR2 SNEGSKA (reference sequence). CDR3 nucleotides: TGCAGTGCAGCACCCCTAGCGGGAGGGCCCGATGAGCAGTTCTTC. Translation: CSAAPLAGGPDEQFF.

The chain links TRBV4-2 to TRBJ1-1, with D unresolved. The V gene lost 0 bases and the J gene lost 7 bases, with 9 bases spanning the gap. The germline gives CDR1 LGHNA, CDR2 YNFKEQ. This CDR3 comprises 13 residues. This CDR3 is CASSQDSEVEAFF. The CDR3 nucleotides are TGTGCCAGCAGCCAAGATTCGGAGGTTGAAGCTTTCTTT.

This clonotype was seen more than once but under ten times. The chain joins TRBV29-1 to TRBJ2-1, with TRBD2 matching over 9 bases. This CDR3 region has 14 residues. Unmatched junction bases numbered 7, after V lost 8 bases and J lost 2 bases. The germline V gene encodes CDR1 SQVTM and CDR2 ANQGSEA. The DNA for the CDR3 is TGCAGCATTAGCGGGGGAGCGACCTACAATGAGCAGTTCTTC. Its translation is CSISGGATYNEQFF.

The rearrangement links TRBV30 to TRBJ2-2, with D possibly being TRBD1 (5 bases). Germline-derived CDR1 and CDR2 are GTSNPN and SVGIG (reference sequence). The CDR3 is 14 amino acids. The germline V and J ends were trimmed by 8 bases and 1 base, with 14 bases remaining between them. The CDR3 DNA is TGTGCCGCAAGTGCAGGGCGGAACACCGGGGAGCTGTTTTTT. Amino acid sequence: CAASAGRNTGELFF.

In this sample, this clonotype turned up many times. The rearrangement joins TRBV28 to TRBJ2-3; D remains unclear. From germline, CDR1 is MDHEN and CDR2 SYDVKM. The CDR3 is 12 residues long. The V end lost 8 bases, the J end lost 4 bases, and 10 bases lay between the germline ends. CDR3 residues: CASGLIADTQYF. The CDR3 nucleotides read TGTGCCAGCGGATTAATAGCAGATACGCAGTATTTT. Full variable domain (outside the CDR3, taken from reference TRBV28 and TRBJ2-3): DVKVTQSSRYLVKRTGEKVFLECVQDMDHENMFWYRQDPGLGLRLIYFSYDVKMKEKGDIPEGYSVSREKKERFSLILESASTNQTSMYLCASGLIADTQYFGPGTRLTVL.

The chain is built from TRBV7-3 and TRBJ2-2; D perhaps matches TRBD2 (6 bases). The CDR3 is 15 residues long. Germline V gene data show CDR1 as SGHTA and CDR2 as FQGTGA. V gave up 5 bases and J gave up 2 bases, with 12 bases separating them. The CDR3 here is CASSAGTHNTGELFF. The CDR3 coding sequence is TGTGCCAGCAGCGCCGGGACTCACAACACCGGGGAGCTGTTTTTT.

This chain links TRBV5-5 with TRBJ2-1; 8 nucleotides line up with TRBD1. J gave up 7 bases and V 3 bases, and 3 bases lay outside the gene matches. Germline CDR1 and CDR2: SGHKS and YYEKEE (reference sequence). The CDR3 length is 13 residues. The CDR3 region has the DNA TGTGCCAGCAGCTGGACAGGGTATAATGAGCAGTTCTTC. This codes for CASSWTGYNEQFF.

The sample holds a few counts of this clonotype. The rearrangement joins TRBV10-3 to TRBJ2-7, with D perhaps TRBD1 (6 bases). Germline assignment: CDR1 ENHRY and CDR2 SYGVKD. The V gene lost 7 bases and the J gene lost 6 bases, with 16 bases spanning the gap. This CDR3 comprises 13 residues. CDR3 amino acids: CAINEPSRGEQYF. CDR3 nucleotide sequence: TGTGCCATCAACGAGCCTAGCAGGGGCGAGCAGTACTTC.

This clonotype was counted between two and nine times. At one boundary the junction diverges from the germline segment, which might be a read error. The rearrangement joins TRBV7-7 to TRBJ2-1; D may be TRBD1 (6 bases). CDR1 is SSHAT, CDR2 FNYEAQ, per germline (reference sequence). There are 13 residues in the CDR3. The CDR3 DNA follows: TGTGCTAGCAGCTTAGTGACAGGCAATGAGCAGTTCTTC. The encoded protein is CASSLVTGNEQFF.